The 6 T cell receptor beta chains below were found in one sample sequenced in a study of cytomegalovirus exposure and HLA in healthy donors. The repertoire was sequenced with immunoSEQ multiplex PCR; TCRdb's copy has only in-frame clones and lacks some. This repertoire shows some 320,000 clones, about nine tenths found once; its top ten account for over 1%. Input material: PBMCs. Receptors originate from a woman aged 25 to 39 in good health and CMV-seropositive.

The chain couples TRBV28 to TRBJ2-3, with 8 positions matching TRBD2. With 8 bases clipped from V and 2 bases from J, the junction kept 9 bases outside the gene matches. Germline-derived CDR1 and CDR2 are MDHEN and SYDVKM. The CDR3 runs to 15 residues. The CDR3 bases are TGTGCCAGCGGTGGAAGGACTAGCCCCACAGATACGCAGTATTTT. This sequence encodes CASGGRTSPTDTQYF. Looking up the rest from reference TRBV28 and TRBJ2-3 gives the full variable domain: DVKVTQSSRYLVKRTGEKVFLECVQDMDHENMFWYRQDPGLGLRLIYFSYDVKMKEKGDIPEGYSVSREKKERFSLILESASTNQTSMYLCASGGRTSPTDTQYFGPGTRLTVL.

This chain connects TRBV5-1 to TRBJ2-2, with a possible D match to TRBD2 (7 bases). Germline values: CDR1 SGHRS, CDR2 YFSETQ. V was clipped by 6 bases and J by 2 bases, with 11 bases between them. The CDR3 runs 14 residues. The CDR3 spells CASKRGGNTGELFF. CDR3 bases: TGCGCCAGCAAGAGGGGGGGAAACACCGGGGAGCTGTTTTTT.

This clone has a single count. This rearrangement joins TRBV7-3 to TRBJ2-7; tentatively, D is TRBD1 (6 bases). Germline V lookup: CDR1 SGHTA, CDR2 FQGTGA. Trimming took off 5 bases at V and 6 bases at J, with 14 bases between the two ends. The CDR3 loop spans 13 amino acids. Here the CDR3 reads CASSTPGAGEQYF. The CDR3, as DNA: TGTGCCAGCAGCACCCCAGGGGCGGGCGAGCAGTACTTC.

This chain joins TRBV10-3 and TRBJ2-7; 13 nucleotides line up with TRBD2. Trimming at V came to 6 bases and at J to 5 bases, leaving 4 bases not matched to a gene. The CDR3 length is 14 residues. Germline lookup yields CDR1 ENHRY and CDR2 SYGVKD. CDR3 DNA: TGTGCCATCAGGGGGACTAGCGGGAACAACGAGCAGTACTTC. Protein sequence: CAIRGTSGNNEQYF.

This clone was observed a handful of times. CDR3 amino acids: CASSLVQGDTQYF. The CDR3 nucleotides read TGTGCCAGCAGCTTAGTTCAGGGGGATACGCAGTATTTT. The rearrangement uses TRBV7-6 and TRBJ2-3; a weak D match, TRBD1 (6 bases). The germline CDR1 and CDR2 sequences are SGHVS and FNYEAQ. V was shortened by 1 base and J by 6 bases, with 8 bases between the two germline ends. The CDR3 is made up of 13 amino acids.

The chain recombines TRBV6-5 with TRBJ1-4, with D perhaps matching TRBD1 (6 bases). The CDR3 runs to 14 residues. Germline CDR1 is MNHEY and CDR2 is SVGAGI. Trimming pared 4 bases from V and 0 bases from J, leaving 6 bases between. CDR3 DNA: TGTGCCAGCAGTTGGACAGCAACTAATGAAAAACTGTTTTTT. Translating gives CASSWTATNEKLFF.